The 23 T cell receptor beta chains presented below share a single source sample, sequenced in a study of CD8+CD57+ T cells in acquired aplastic anemia. Researchers used genomic DNA as the template to profile TCR beta VDJ and CDR3. TCRdb recomputed calls from the reads with MiXCR, one row per CDR3 protein. The table records around 140,000 distinct CDR3 sequences, roughly 40% of them present only once. Sequenced input: sorted CD4+, CD8+, or CD8+CD57+ T cells (not recorded which) from PBMCs. Receptors originate from a human donor in good health, serving as a control.

This clonotype was detected ten times or more. V gene TRBV3-1 combines with J gene TRBJ2-7; D gene ambiguous. This CDR3 spans 14 amino acids. CDR1 LGHDT and CDR2 YNNKEL come from the germline V gene (reference sequence). With 3 bases removed from V and 5 bases from J, the gap between germline ends came to 14 bases. CDR3 nucleotide sequence: TGTGCCAGCAGCCAGGGAACGCGGTCCGACGAGCAGTACTTC. It yields the protein CASSQGTRSDEQYF.

Remarks on this clonotype: The CDR3 does not end in the conserved phenylalanine or tryptophan, so this is likely a read error. The rearrangement uses TRBV2 and TRBJ2-7; 12 positions agree with TRBD2. The junction had 9 bases not matched to a gene; V was cut back by 10 bases and J by 5 bases. The CDR3 consists of 14 residues. CDR1 SNHLY and CDR2 FYNNEI come from the germline V gene. The CDR3: CANTRLAGDDEQYL. In nucleotides, the CDR3 is TGTGCCAACACCAGACTAGCGGGGGATGACGAGCAGTACCTC.

The chain is built from TRBV12-3 or TRBV12-4 and TRBJ1-2; TRBD1 matches 10 bases. This CDR3 is 13 amino acids long. Trimming removed 6 bases from V and 8 bases from J; junction bases left unmatched: 6. CDR3 sequence (DNA): TGTGCCAGCAGCGCAAGGACAGGGGGAGGCTACACCTTC. It translates to CASSARTGGGYTF.

This clonotype was recorded once. The CDR3 end shows no conserved phenylalanine or tryptophan, and so a read error is likely. Because the CDR3's place on the DNA is in doubt, the DNA is left out and the CDR3 is given as listed by TCRdb. This chain connects TRBV2 to TRBJ2-1. Germline values: CDR1 SNHLY, CDR2 FYNNEI. A total of 15 residues make up the CDR3, ends included. CDR3: CASTEWGSYNEQFWI.

This clonotype was counted at least ten times. This chain uses TRBV19 with TRBJ1-6; tentative D call: TRBD1 (5 bases). The CDR3 is 14 residues long. Trimming shortened V by 7 bases and J by 11 bases, and 18 bases separated the two germline ends. The V gene's germline CDR1 is LNHDA and CDR2 SQIVND (reference sequence). The CDR3 DNA reads TGTGCCAGTACCGAATCGCTCTTAGGGGCACCCCTCCACTTT. Translation gives CASTESLLGAPLHF.

CDR3 loop: CASRGGSSYEQYF. CDR3 in DNA: TGTGCCAGCAGGGGGGGCTCCTCCTACGAGCAGTACTTC. The V and J genes are TRBV7-2 and TRBJ2-7; D could derive from TRBD1 or TRBD2 (6 bases each). Trimming took off 6 bases at V and 0 bases at J, with 9 bases between the two ends. This CDR3 has 13 amino acids. Germline CDR1 is SGHTA and CDR2 is FQGNSA.

The chain recombines TRBV9 with TRBJ1-6; tentative D call: TRBD1 (6 bases). This CDR3 is built from 15 residues. Germline CDR1 SGDLS, CDR2 YYNGEE. Trimming removed 3 bases from V and 10 bases from J, with 17 bases in between. CDR3 sequence reads: CASSGRRGAESPLHF. The CDR3 DNA is TGTGCCAGCAGCGGACGAAGGGGGGCAGAATCACCCCTCCACTTT.

This clonotype has a count of ten or more. The chain joins TRBV9 to TRBJ2-3; TRBD2 agrees at 7 bases. The V and J ends lost 4 bases and 2 bases, in that order; junction bases with no gene match: 4. In germline, CDR1 is SGDLS, CDR2 YYNGEE. The CDR3 loop spans 14 amino acids. The CDR3 DNA is TGTGCCAGCAGCCGGGACTACTCCACAGATACGCAGTATTTT. This gives the protein CASSRDYSTDTQYF.

This clonotype has ten or more counts. V is TRBV19 and J is TRBJ1-5; no clear D. The CDR3 length is 15 residues. V shed 5 bases and J shed 2 bases, with 13 bases lying between them. The germline V gene encodes CDR1 LNHDA and CDR2 SQIVND (reference sequence). The CDR3 sequence: CASSPRSSGNQPQHF. CDR3 DNA sequence: TGTGCCAGTAGTCCGAGATCTTCAGGCAATCAGCCCCAGCATTTT.

This clonotype was observed many times. V usage is TRBV16 and J usage is TRBJ2-7; 10 nucleotides agree with TRBD1. The germline V gene has CDR1 KGHSY and CDR2 FQNENV. Trimming took 5 bases from V and 0 from J; bases not matched to a gene: 10. This CDR3 region has 17 residues. CDR3 residues: CASSDSLRTGGSYEQYF. DNA of the CDR3: TGTGCCAGCAGCGATTCACTGAGGACAGGGGGCTCCTACGAGCAGTACTTC. Full variable domain (outside the CDR3, taken from reference TRBV16 and TRBJ2-7): GEEVAQTPKHLVRGEGQKAKLYCAPIKGHSYVFWYQQVLKNEFKFLISFQNENVFDETGMPKERFSAKCLPNSPCSLEIQATKLEDSAVYFCASSDSLRTGGSYEQYFGPGTRLTVT.

In regard to this clonotype: A much larger clonotype is one base distant, so this may be a read error. The CDR3 does not close with the conserved phenylalanine or tryptophan, likely indicating a read error. The rearrangement uses TRBV29-1 and TRBJ2-1, with D unresolved. Per germline, CDR1 SQVTM and CDR2 ANQGSEA. This CDR3 spans 13 amino acids. The CDR3 DNA follows: TGCAGCGTTGGAACACAGCCCTACAATGGGCAGTTCCTC. Amino acids: CSVGTQPYNGQFL.

The CDR3: CARPGQGLTEAFF. The CDR3 coding sequence is TGTGCCAGACCGGGACAGGGGTTAACTGAAGCTTTCTTT. This chain joins TRBV6-1 and TRBJ1-1; 10 bases are a match to TRBD1. CDR1 and CDR2 from the germline V gene are MNHNS and SASEGT. Trimming removed 9 bases from V and 5 bases from J; junction bases left unmatched: 6. This CDR3 is built from 13 residues.

This clonotype was counted once. This sequence may be a read error, since a much larger clone differs from it by one base. V gene TRBV2 combines with J gene TRBJ2-7; D gene ambiguous. Between the trimmed V and J ends, which lost 6 bases and 0 bases, there was a span of 6 bases. CDR3 length: 12 amino acids. In germline, CDR1 is SNHLY, CDR2 FYNNEI. CDR3 nucleotide sequence: TGTGCCAGCAGCCATGTCTCCTACGAGCAGTACTTC. Its translation: CASSHVSYEQYF. Supplemented by reference TRBV2 and TRBJ2-7, the full variable domain reads EPEVTQTPSHQVTQMGQEVILRCVPISNHLYFYWYRQILGQKVEFLVSFYNNEISEKSEIFDDQFSVERPDGSNFTLKIRSTKLEDSAMYFCASSHVSYEQYFGPGTRLTVT.

Only a few counts were recorded for this clonotype. V gene TRBV15 combines with J gene TRBJ1-6; 8 nucleotides line up with TRBD1. Trimming removed 6 bases from V and 7 bases from J; junction bases left unmatched: 2. This CDR3 spans 13 amino acids. The V gene's germline CDR1 is LNHNV and CDR2 YYDKDF (reference sequence). The CDR3 DNA reads as TGTGCCACCAGGGACAGGGACAATTCACCCCTCCACTTT. This gives the protein CATRDRDNSPLHF.

This clonotype was detected a few times. The chain uses TRBV19 and TRBJ1-2; 7 bases are a match to TRBD1. Trimming at V came to 3 bases and at J to 10 bases, leaving 5 bases not matched to a gene. This CDR3 comprises 12 residues. The germline V gene has CDR1 LNHDA and CDR2 SQIVND (reference sequence). The CDR3 loop is CASSISQGVYTF. CDR3 bases: TGTGCCAGTAGTATTAGTCAGGGGGTCTACACCTTC.

There are a few counts of this clonotype. A much larger clonotype is one base distant, so this may be a read error. This sequence joins TRBV5-6 and TRBJ1-2, with D possibly TRBD1 on 6 matching bases. The CDR3 extends over 13 amino acids. CDR1 is SGHDT and CDR2 is YYEEEE in the germline V gene. CDR3 coding DNA: TGTGCCAGCAGCCTCGGACAGTCCTATGGCTACGCCTTC. This gives the protein CASSLGQSYGYAF.

The chain carries TRBV9 and TRBJ2-3; no firm D call. Deletions cut 1 base from V and 11 bases from J, with 20 bases between. CDR1 is SGDLS, CDR2 YYNGEE, per germline. CDR3 length equals 15 residues. In DNA, the CDR3 is TGTGCCAGCAGCGTATCAGCCCGGGCGTACAATGAGCAGTATTTT. Its translation is CASSVSARAYNEQYF.

The chain couples TRBV29-1 to TRBJ1-1, with a possible D match to TRBD1 (5 bases). This CDR3 contains 12 residues. Germline V gene sequence: CDR1 SQVTM, CDR2 ANQGSEA. Between the trimmed V and J ends, which lost 0 bases and 6 bases, there was a span of 8 bases. CDR3 in amino acids: CSVEEGVAEAFF. In nucleotides, the CDR3 is TGCAGCGTTGAAGAAGGGGTCGCTGAAGCTTTCTTT. Looking up the rest from reference TRBV29-1 and TRBJ1-1 gives the full variable domain: SAVISQKPSRDICQRGTSLTIQCQVDSQVTMMFWYRQQPGQSLTLIATANQGSEATYESGFVIDKFPISRPNLTFSTLTVSNMSPEDSSIYLCSVEEGVAEAFFGQGTRLTVV.

The chain links TRBV2 to TRBJ1-2, with TRBD1 matching over 9 bases. The CDR3 contains 12 residues. CDR1 is SNHLY and CDR2 is FYNNEI in the germline V gene. V was pared by 6 bases and J by 7 bases, with 3 bases of the junction left unmatched. Here the CDR3 reads CASRNRGLGYTF. The CDR3 bases are TGTGCCAGCAGGAACAGGGGGCTTGGCTACACCTTC.

This clonotype has a single count. One junction end disagrees with the germline gene, perhaps due to a read error. V usage is TRBV2 and J usage is TRBJ1-1; TRBD1 is a possible D gene (5 bases). This CDR3 has 14 amino acids. CDR1 SNHLY and CDR2 FYNNEI come from the germline V gene. CDR3 protein: CTSGEAETAIEAFF. In nucleotides, the CDR3 is TGTACCAGCGGTGAAGCGGAGACAGCTATTGAAGCTTTCTTT.

This clonotype was observed many times. This rearrangement joins TRBV6-2 or TRBV6-3 to TRBJ2-1; 7 bases are a match to TRBD1. The germline CDR1 and CDR2 sequences are MNHEY and SVGEGT. The CDR3 is 16 amino acids. V lost 6 bases and J lost 6; bases outside the gene matches: 14. The CDR3 sequence: CASRLDRDHRGNEQFF. Written as DNA, the CDR3 is TGTGCCAGCAGACTCGACCGGGACCACAGGGGCAATGAGCAGTTCTTC.

V usage is TRBV15 and J usage is TRBJ2-7; 10 bases are a match to TRBD1. V shed 0 bases and J 5 bases; nucleotides not matched to a gene: 4. CDR1 and CDR2 (germline): LNHNV, YYDKDF (reference sequence). The CDR3 has 15 amino acids. This chain's CDR3 is CATSRDWDRGNEQYF. For the CDR3, the DNA is TGTGCCACCAGCAGAGATTGGGACAGGGGCAACGAGCAGTACTTC.

This clonotype was picked up many times. This chain connects TRBV6-1 to TRBJ1-2, with D possibly TRBD1 on 6 matching bases. CDR3 length equals 14 residues. Trimming removed 8 bases at V and 7 bases at J, with 20 bases between. The germline V gene has CDR1 MNHNS and CDR2 SASEGT. The CDR3 nucleotides read TGTGCCAGCCACGTCGCAGGGGAGGCTTTTGGCTACACCTTC. Residues: CASHVAGEAFGYTF.